These 13 T cell receptor beta chains were sequenced from one sample in a study of technical replicates of blood from a handful of donors. Only in-frame clones appear in the TCRdb table, and some are missing; sequencing was by immunoSEQ multiplex PCR. Found here are approximately 12,000 clones, about 85% of them singletons; the top ten hold about 12%. Sample: PBMCs. The receptor source for this set is a human donor in good health.

V gene TRBV15 combines with J gene TRBJ1-5, with D tentatively TRBD1 (6 bases). Deletions cut 4 bases from V and 6 bases from J, with 16 bases between. There are 15 residues in the CDR3. CDR1 LNHNV and CDR2 YYDKDF come from the germline V gene (reference sequence). CDR3 loop: CATSIKTGGVQPQHF. DNA of the CDR3: TGTGCCACCAGCATTAAGACAGGAGGCGTTCAGCCCCAGCATTTT.

The V gene is TRBV6-6, the J gene TRBJ1-1, with 8 bases matching TRBD1. V lost 2 bases to trimming and J lost 4 bases; unmatched junction nucleotides: 3. In germline, CDR1 is MNHNY, CDR2 SVGAGI (reference sequence). This CDR3 spans 14 amino acids. The CDR3 here is CASSYDRGGTEAFF. DNA of the CDR3: TGTGCCAGCAGTTACGACAGGGGAGGCACTGAAGCTTTCTTT.

The V call is TRBV11-2, the J call TRBJ2-2; 14 bases are a match to TRBD2. Germline V CDR1 and CDR2: SGHAT, FQNNGV. The CDR3 has 17 amino acids. With 5 bases clipped from V and 4 bases from J, the junction kept 6 bases outside the gene matches. The CDR3 spells CASSQRTSGRFTGELFF. Written as DNA, the CDR3 is TGTGCCAGCAGCCAACGGACTAGCGGGAGGTTCACCGGGGAGCTGTTTTTT.

The chain employs TRBV28 and TRBJ2-7; weak D call: TRBD2 (7 bases). The germline CDR1 and CDR2 sequences are MDHEN and SYDVKM. The V and J ends lost 6 bases and 3 bases respectively, with 24 bases between them. This CDR3 contains 17 residues. CDR3 in amino acids: CASSFGDYREASYEQYF. In nucleotides, the CDR3 is TGTGCCAGCAGCTTTGGGGACTACAGGGAGGCCAGCTACGAGCAGTACTTC.

V usage is TRBV27 and J usage is TRBJ2-7; 8 bases map to TRBD1. V shed 3 bases, J shed 5 bases, and the junction held 6 bases outside the gene matches. The CDR3 is 14 residues long. CDR1 and CDR2 from the germline V gene are MNHEY and SMNVEV (reference sequence). The CDR3: CASSFGQGFDEQYF. CDR3 nucleotide sequence: TGTGCCAGCAGTTTTGGACAGGGTTTCGACGAGCAGTACTTC.

The chain couples TRBV2 to TRBJ2-3; D may be TRBD1 (5 bases). CDR1 is SNHLY, CDR2 FYNNEI, per germline. The V gene lost 5 bases and the J gene lost 0 bases, with 9 bases spanning the gap. This CDR3 is 14 amino acids long. The CDR3 reads CASSLDTSTDTQYF. In nucleotides, the CDR3 is TGTGCCAGCAGTCTGGACACTAGCACAGATACGCAGTATTTT.

The chain couples TRBV6-5 to TRBJ1-2, with 12 positions matching TRBD1. CDR1 is MNHEY, CDR2 SVGAGI, per germline. The V and J ends lost 6 bases and 8 bases, in that order; junction bases with no gene match: 7. The CDR3 spans 14 residues. CDR3 bases: TGTGCCAGCAGAAGCTTCGGGACAGGGGGCGGCTACACCTTC. Its translation: CASRSFGTGGGYTF.

The chain couples TRBV6-5 to TRBJ2-7, with 11 bases fitting TRBD1. The ends lost 9 bases at V and 6 bases at J; junction bases unmatched: 7. Germline CDR1 is MNHEY and CDR2 is SVGAGI. The CDR3 is 13 amino acids. This CDR3 is CASNRDRGSEQYF. The CDR3, as DNA: TGTGCCAGTAACCGGGACAGGGGGTCCGAGCAGTACTTC.

This clone has just one count. The CDR3 protein is CASSQDPTSQETQYF. The CDR3 DNA is TGTGCCAGCAGCCAAGACCCGACTAGCCAAGAGACCCAGTACTTC. The V call is TRBV4-2, the J call TRBJ2-5; TRBD2 is a possible D gene (6 bases). The CDR3 totals 15 residues. In germline, CDR1 is LGHNA, CDR2 YNFKEQ. Trimming cost V 0 bases and J 1 base, with 9 bases left between them.

The V gene is TRBV6-5, the J gene TRBJ2-2; the D gene is possibly TRBD1 (6 bases). The CDR3 runs to 15 residues. Germline V gene lookup returns CDR1 MNHEY and CDR2 SVGAGI. Trimming removed 5 bases at V and 3 bases at J, with 13 bases between. The CDR3 loop reads CASSRTGFHTGELFF. DNA for the CDR3: TGTGCCAGCAGTCGCACAGGGTTCCACACCGGGGAGCTGTTTTTT.

The V call is TRBV11-3, the J call TRBJ2-2; a possible D gene is TRBD2 (7 bases). The CDR3 sequence is 15 residues long. V dropped 3 bases and J dropped 4 bases, with 12 bases sitting between them. Germline-derived CDR1 and CDR2 are SGHNT and YENEEA. CDR3 region: CASSLGGARTGELFF. CDR3 DNA: TGTGCCAGCAGCTTGGGGGGGGCGCGCACCGGGGAGCTGTTTTTT.

The V call is TRBV18, the J call TRBJ1-2; D may be TRBD1 (5 bases). Germline CDR1 reads KGHSH; CDR2 reads LQKENI. This CDR3 comprises 14 residues. V shed 3 bases and J shed 2 bases, with 10 bases lying between them. The CDR3, as DNA: TGTGCCAGCTCACCCGGGACTCAGAACTATGGCTACACCTTC. Translating it yields CASSPGTQNYGYTF.

The chain employs TRBV11-3 and TRBJ2-1; perhaps TRBD2 as D (6 bases). The CDR3 has 15 amino acids. CDR1 is SGHNT and CDR2 is YENEEA in the germline V gene. V dropped 0 bases and J dropped 2 bases, with 8 bases sitting between them. CDR3 bases: TGTGCCAGCAGCTTAGAGGGGGGACCCTACAATGAGCAGTTCTTC. It yields the protein CASSLEGGPYNEQFF.